This T cell receptor (beta chain) is from a study of response to subunit inactivated influenza vaccine. In germline, CDR1 is SGDLS, CDR2 YYNGEE. The V gene lost 1 base and the J gene lost 1 base, with 8 bases spanning the gap. The CDR3 has 15 residues. As for this clonotype: Its specificity is unknown.

Findings and caveats of the study: Seasonal influenza vaccination, on each occasion, was suggested by the authors to recruit few new T cells.

TCRdb redid the calling of the RT-PCR reads with MiXCR, one entry per CDR3 protein. Of approximately 490,000 distinct CDR3 sequences in the sample, approximately 7.2% were seen once. This receptor was obtained from a man aged 50 to 69 who received an inactivated influenza vaccine. The chain is built from TRBV9 and TRBJ2-2, with D possibly TRBD2 on 5 matching bases. Sequences were derived from PBMCs from blood, sampled less than 30 months after vaccination. The CDR3 nucleotides are TGTGCCAGCAGCGTAAGAGGGCAGAACACCGGGGAGCTGTTTTTT. Protein product: CASSVRGQNTGELFF.